Shown below are 27 T cell receptor beta chains from a single sample sequenced in a study of blood T cell repertoires in COVID-19. The table came from immunoSEQ multiplex PCR; TCRdb's copy has only in-frame clones and leaves some out. The data show roughly 340,000 clones, with 70% to 90% seen just once and around 1.9% held by the top ten. Material: PBMCs or T cells enriched from blood (not recorded which). The receptors come from a man aged 35-49 years in a cohort exposed to, infected with or recovered from COVID-19 (not recorded which).

This chain joins TRBV9 and TRBJ2-1, with 10 nucleotides matching TRBD1. The CDR3 runs 15 residues. Per the germline V gene, CDR1 is SGDLS and CDR2 is YYNGEE. The V segment lost 4 bases and the J segment 10 bases; nucleotides outside the gene matches: 11. The CDR3, as DNA: TGTGCCAGCAGCAGTTCCGGACAGGGGGAAGGGGAGCAGTTCTTC. Translated: CASSSSGQGEGEQFF. The full variable domain, rest sourced from reference TRBV9 and TRBJ2-1, is DSGVTQTPKHLITATGQRVTLRCSPRSGDLSVYWYQQSLDQGLQFLIQYYNGEERAKGNILERFSAQQFPDLHSELNLSSLELGDSALYFCASSSSGQGEGEQFFGPGTRLTVL.

The chain uses TRBV20-1 and TRBJ2-7; D not certain. V lost 2 bases and J 6 bases, leaving 8 bases between the germline ends. In germline, CDR1 is DFQATT, CDR2 SNEGSKA (reference sequence). There are 11 residues in the CDR3. The CDR3 nucleotides are TGCAGTGCTAGACTGCTGAGCGAGCAGTACTTC. Translated, it gives CSARLLSEQYF.

The chain recombines TRBV28 with TRBJ2-7; 13 positions agree with TRBD2. The CDR3 totals 16 residues. Germline V lookup: CDR1 MDHEN, CDR2 SYDVKM. V trimming: 6 bases; J trimming: 5 bases; junction bases outside the gene matches: 10. The CDR3 DNA reads TGTGCCAGCAGCCCTGGACTAGCGGGAGTGTTTAACGAGCAGTACTTC. It codes for CASSPGLAGVFNEQYF.

Turning to this clone: Distinct nucleotide sequences in the sample also encode this CDR3. The rearrangement links TRBV10-3 to TRBJ1-5; 7 bases line up with TRBD1. Germline-derived CDR1 and CDR2 are ENHRY and SYGVKD. Trimming at V came to 5 bases and at J to 4 bases, leaving 2 bases not matched to a gene. This CDR3 is built from 13 residues. The CDR3 loop reads CAISRDSNQPQHF. The CDR3 bases are TGTGCCATCAGTAGGGACAGTAATCAGCCCCAGCATTTT.

This clone was recorded once. The CDR3 DNA is TGTGCCATCAGTGAAAGTGTTGGGGAGTACAATCAGCCCCAGCATTTT. Protein sequence: CAISESVGEYNQPQHF. The J gene is TRBJ1-5, the V gene TRBV10-3; the D is unclear. V lost 3 bases, J lost 3 bases, and 15 bases lay in between. CDR1 is ENHRY, CDR2 SYGVKD, per germline. This CDR3 is 16 amino acids long.

This clone has more than one count but fewer than ten. The rearrangement links TRBV6-5 to TRBJ1-5, with D unresolved. The germline V gene encodes CDR1 MNHEY and CDR2 SVGAGI. The ends were cut back, 8 bases at V and 7 bases at J, with 18 bases in the middle. The CDR3 length is 14 residues. In DNA, the CDR3 is TGTGCCAGCTCCCTCCCCTCGCGAGAACAGCCCCAGCATTTT. As protein: CASSLPSREQPQHF.

This rearrangement joins TRBV10-3 to TRBJ2-2; D unclear. V dropped 8 bases and J dropped 3 bases, with 7 bases sitting between them. The germline gives CDR1 ENHRY, CDR2 SYGVKD. The CDR3 is 12 amino acids. CDR3 in DNA: TGTGCCATCCGCGAGGACACCGGGGAGCTGTTTTTT. Translation: CAIREDTGELFF.

V gene TRBV5-6 combines with J gene TRBJ2-2; D possibly corresponds to TRBD2 (6 bases). The CDR3 totals 15 residues. V shed 2 bases and J shed 1 base, with 9 bases lying between them. Germline lookup yields CDR1 SGHDT and CDR2 YYEEEE. The CDR3 coding sequence is TGTGCCAGCAGCTTTATTAGCGGGAACACCGGGGAGCTGTTTTTT. It codes for CASSFISGNTGELFF.

CDR3: CASSQDSGRSRHNEQFF. As DNA, the CDR3 is TGCGCCAGCAGCCAAGATTCCGGGAGATCCAGACACAATGAGCAGTTCTTC. This chain connects TRBV4-1 to TRBJ2-1; tentatively, D is TRBD2 (6 bases). The CDR3 consists of 17 residues. Per the germline V gene, CDR1 is MGHRA and CDR2 is YSYEKL. Trimming took 0 bases from V and 5 from J, leaving 17 bases between them.

This chain uses TRBV7-2 with TRBJ2-2; TRBD2 agrees at 10 bases. V lost 1 base and J lost 1; bases outside the gene matches: 3. Germline V gives CDR1 SGHTA, CDR2 FQGNSA. The CDR3 is made up of 17 amino acids. The CDR3 protein is CASSLVRTSGNTGELFF. In nucleotides, the CDR3 is TGTGCCAGCAGCTTAGTACGGACTAGCGGGAACACCGGGGAGCTGTTTTTT.

This clone was seen a single time. This chain uses TRBV10-3 with TRBJ2-3; no clear D. With 3 bases removed from V and 2 bases from J, the gap between germline ends came to 6 bases. Germline V gives CDR1 ENHRY, CDR2 SYGVKD. This CDR3 has 13 residues. The DNA for the CDR3 is TGTGCCATCAGTGACGGTTACACAGATACGCAGTATTTT. Its protein product is CAISDGYTDTQYF.

This chain uses TRBV7-9 with TRBJ1-1; D might be TRBD1 (6 bases). CDR1 is SEHNR and CDR2 is FQNEAQ in the germline V gene (reference sequence). With 4 bases removed from V and 0 bases from J, the gap between germline ends came to 12 bases. The CDR3 has 15 residues. The CDR3 loop reads CASSSRGTLNTEAFF. In DNA form, the CDR3 reads TGTGCCAGCAGCTCCCGTGGGACACTGAACACTGAAGCTTTCTTT.

The chain has TRBV3-1 (or the pseudogene TRBV3-2) and TRBJ2-7; D is undetermined. Trimming took 0 bases from V and 1 from J, leaving 10 bases between them. CDR1 is LGHDT, CDR2 YNNKEL, per germline (reference sequence). The CDR3 runs to 15 residues. The CDR3 reads CASSQDQVLSYEQYF. The DNA of the CDR3 is TGTGCCAGCAGCCAAGATCAAGTCCTATCCTACGAGCAGTACTTC.

The chain recombines TRBV29-1 with TRBJ2-1, with 11 nucleotides matching TRBD2. CDR1 and CDR2 (germline): SQVTM, ANQGSEA. The CDR3 is 15 residues long. V gave up 8 bases and J gave up 11 bases; unmatched junction bases: 17. The CDR3 sequence is CSLSFIAGGGFKQFF. The DNA for the CDR3 is TGCAGCCTCAGCTTTATAGCGGGAGGGGGTTTTAAGCAGTTCTTC.

The chain employs TRBV27 and TRBJ2-5; TRBD2 is a possible D gene (6 bases). The V gene lost 8 bases and the J gene lost 2 bases, with 9 bases spanning the gap. This CDR3 comprises 12 residues. Germline CDR1 is MNHEY and CDR2 is SMNVEV (reference sequence). The CDR3: CASGRLQETQYF. CDR3 DNA: TGTGCCAGCGGGAGGCTACAAGAGACCCAGTACTTC.

This clone was recorded only once. The chain carries TRBV5-1 and TRBJ2-7; 7 bases are shared with TRBD2. After removal of 1 base from V and 4 bases from J, the junction contained 8 bases not matched to a gene. Germline values: CDR1 SGHRS, CDR2 YFSETQ. The CDR3 covers 15 residues. CDR3 amino acids: CASSLSGEGRYEQYF. DNA for the CDR3: TGCGCCAGCAGCTTGTCGGGGGAGGGCCGTTACGAGCAGTACTTC.

The chain uses TRBV7-9 and TRBJ2-1; 10 bases agree with TRBD2. Germline trimming cut 1 base from V and 3 bases from J; bases unmatched to any gene: 6. CDR3 length: 17 amino acids. Germline values: CDR1 SEHNR, CDR2 FQNEAQ (reference sequence). CDR3 DNA: TGTGCCAGCAGCTTAGTCGGTAGCGGGGGGTACTACAATGAGCAGTTCTTC. Translation: CASSLVGSGGYYNEQFF.

V usage is TRBV25-1 and J usage is TRBJ1-6, with D perhaps TRBD1 (6 bases). Germline lookup yields CDR1 MGHDK and CDR2 SYGVNS. V was cut by 6 bases and J by 6 bases, with 15 bases left in between. This CDR3 comprises 15 residues. The CDR3 spells CASSGGAEINSPLHF. The CDR3 DNA reads as TGTGCCAGCAGCGGGGGGGCAGAGATTAATTCACCCCTCCACTTT.

In its sample, this clone was seen once. The gene calls are TRBV5-1 and TRBJ2-3; tentatively, D is TRBD2 (5 bases). Germline CDR1 and CDR2: SGHRS and YFSETQ. V was pared by 1 base and J by 2 bases, with 11 bases between. The CDR3 is 15 residues long. As DNA, the CDR3 is TGCGCCAGCAGCTTGAGGAGGTGGGACACAGATACGCAGTATTTT. Amino acid sequence: CASSLRRWDTDTQYF.

This chain uses TRBV3-1 (or the pseudogene TRBV3-2) with TRBJ2-7; the D gene is possibly TRBD2 (6 bases). CDR1 is LGHDT, CDR2 YNNKEL, per germline (reference sequence). V lost 1 base, J lost 5 bases, and 15 bases lay in between. This CDR3 contains 15 residues. CDR3 sequence: CASSQAAGRGDEQYF. In DNA form, the CDR3 reads TGTGCCAGCAGCCAAGCTGCGGGACGTGGGGACGAGCAGTACTTC.

The V call is TRBV18, the J call TRBJ1-1; the D gene is possibly TRBD1 (6 bases). The germline V gene has CDR1 KGHSH and CDR2 LQKENI. CDR3 length equals 14 residues. V gave up 3 bases and J gave up 0 bases, with 8 bases separating them. CDR3 sequence reads: CASSPGTMNTEAFF. The CDR3 coding sequence is TGTGCCAGCTCACCCGGGACAATGAACACTGAAGCTTTCTTT.

The chain uses TRBV28 and TRBJ2-7, with 7 bases that match TRBD1. In germline, CDR1 is MDHEN, CDR2 SYDVKM. Germline trimming cut 6 bases from V and 2 bases from J; bases unmatched to any gene: 7. The CDR3 consists of 14 residues. CDR3 in DNA: TGTGCCAGCAGAAAAACAGGGGTCACCTACGAGCAGTACTTC. This translates into CASRKTGVTYEQYF. Variable domain in full (rest from reference TRBV28 and TRBJ2-7): DVKVTQSSRYLVKRTGEKVFLECVQDMDHENMFWYRQDPGLGLRLIYFSYDVKMKEKGDIPEGYSVSREKKERFSLILESASTNQTSMYLCASRKTGVTYEQYFGPGTRLTVT.

This chain links TRBV5-1 with TRBJ1-2; perhaps TRBD1 as D (5 bases). CDR1 and CDR2 (germline): SGHRS, YFSETQ. V dropped 3 bases and J dropped 0 bases, with 9 bases sitting between them. The CDR3 length is 14 residues. For the CDR3, the DNA is TGCGCCAGCAGCTCGCAGGGCCCTAACTATGGCTACACCTTC. Translated: CASSSQGPNYGYTF.

The chain joins TRBV2 to TRBJ1-1; tentatively, D is TRBD1 (5 bases). CDR3 length: 14 amino acids. CDR1 SNHLY and CDR2 FYNNEI come from the germline V gene. Trimming shortened V by 7 bases and J by 1 base, and 13 bases separated the two germline ends. The CDR3 loop is CASMTGRGNTEAFF. The CDR3 DNA reads as TGTGCCAGCATGACCGGTAGGGGGAACACTGAAGCTTTCTTT.

This clone occurred once. The CDR3 DNA reads TGTGCCATCAGGGCGACAGGGGAAGCTAATGAAAAACTGTTTTTT. Translated: CAIRATGEANEKLFF. The chain uses TRBV10-3 and TRBJ1-4; 8 nucleotides line up with TRBD1. This CDR3 region has 15 residues. CDR1 is ENHRY and CDR2 is SYGVKD in the germline V gene. V dropped 6 bases and J dropped 3; count of bases not matched to a gene: 6.

The chain joins TRBV27 to TRBJ1-6; a weak D match, TRBD1 (5 bases). Germline-derived CDR1 and CDR2 are MNHEY and SMNVEV (reference sequence). The CDR3 has 14 amino acids. V was trimmed by 7 bases and J by 6 bases, leaving 13 bases between them. CDR3 amino acids: CASTYGGGNSPLHF. CDR3 bases: TGTGCCAGCACCTATGGCGGGGGTAATTCACCCCTCCACTTT.

The chain joins TRBV5-1 to TRBJ2-3, with 12 positions matching TRBD2. CDR3 length: 16 amino acids. Germline loops: CDR1 SGHRS, CDR2 YFSETQ. After removal of 4 bases from V and 1 base from J, the junction contained 4 bases not matched to a gene. CDR3 nucleotide sequence: TGCGCCAGCAGCCCCAGACTAGCGGGAGGCACAGATACGCAGTATTTT. It codes for CASSPRLAGGTDTQYF.